The 8 T cell receptor beta chains below all came from one sample that was sequenced in a study of blood T cell repertoires in COVID-19. Sequencing used immunoSEQ multiplex PCR; TCRdb keeps in-frame clones, though not all of them. The sample has a few hundred thousand clones, 88% seen once. Source material: peripheral blood. The receptors were gathered from a woman aged 45-59 years with active or convalescent COVID-19.

The chain employs TRBV9 and TRBJ1-1; TRBD1 matches at 7 bases. This CDR3 contains 16 residues. With 6 bases clipped from V and 4 bases from J, the junction kept 15 bases outside the gene matches. Germline CDR1 reads SGDLS; CDR2 reads YYNGEE. The CDR3 reads CASTRGDRVPTTEAFF. The CDR3 DNA sequence: TGTGCCAGCACCAGGGGAGACAGGGTCCCGACCACTGAAGCTTTCTTT.

This chain joins TRBV5-4 and TRBJ2-3, with a possible D match to TRBD2 (6 bases). Germline CDR1 is SGHNT and CDR2 is YYREEE (reference sequence). The CDR3 extends over 14 amino acids. Between the trimmed V and J ends, which lost 4 bases and 4 bases, there was a span of 13 bases. CDR3 in amino acids: CASSRRELSDTQYF. Written as DNA, the CDR3 is TGTGCCAGCAGCAGACGGGAGTTGTCAGATACGCAGTATTTT.

The chain is built from TRBV10-3 and TRBJ1-3; possible D gene TRBD1, 6 bases. Germline lookup yields CDR1 ENHRY and CDR2 SYGVKD. V was clipped by 7 bases and J by 9 bases, with 13 bases between them. The CDR3 covers 12 residues. The CDR3 DNA is TGTGCCATCAATTCAGGGGAAACCACCATATATTTT. Residues: CAINSGETTIYF.

The chain joins TRBV30 to TRBJ2-7; TRBD1 matches 10 bases. The germline V gene has CDR1 GTSNPN and CDR2 SVGIG (reference sequence). Unmatched junction bases numbered 13, after V lost 7 bases and J lost 1 base. The CDR3 consists of 16 residues. The CDR3 here is CALIDRGQGISYEQYF. The CDR3 coding sequence is TGTGCCTTAATCGACCGGGGACAGGGGATTTCCTACGAGCAGTACTTC.

The rearrangement links TRBV19 to TRBJ2-1; 7 bases are a match to TRBD1. The CDR3 is 17 residues long. Trimming at V came to 3 bases and at J to 2 bases, leaving 10 bases not matched to a gene. The germline V gene encodes CDR1 LNHDA and CDR2 SQIVND (reference sequence). Written as DNA, the CDR3 is TGTGCCAGTAGTATTAGGCGTCGGGACAGACCCTACAATGAGCAGTTCTTC. Translating it yields CASSIRRRDRPYNEQFF.

This clone appeared once. The chain joins TRBV4-1 to TRBJ1-5; D gene ambiguous. V lost 1 base and J lost 7, with 8 bases in between. There are 13 residues in the CDR3. Germline CDR1 reads MGHRA; CDR2 reads YSYEKL. The CDR3, as DNA: TGCGCCAGCAGCCAAGGGAGTCGGCAGCCCCAGCATTTT. Translating it yields CASSQGSRQPQHF.

The chain recombines TRBV4-2 with TRBJ2-7; 11 bases are a match to TRBD2. Germline lookup yields CDR1 LGHNA and CDR2 YNFKEQ. The V gene end was trimmed by 4 bases and the J gene end by 1 base; junction bases not matched to a gene: 3. The CDR3 covers 15 residues. Here the CDR3 DNA reads TGTGCCAGCAGCCTTAGCGGGGGGGAATCCTACGAGCAGTACTTC. This sequence encodes CASSLSGGESYEQYF.

The chain is built from TRBV4-2 and TRBJ1-4; 9 nucleotides line up with TRBD1. The V and J ends lost 2 bases and 7 bases, in that order; junction bases with no gene match: 2. The CDR3 has 14 amino acids. Germline V gives CDR1 LGHNA, CDR2 YNFKEQ. The CDR3 loop reads CASSQTGQGEKLFF. CDR3 bases: TGTGCCAGCAGCCAAACGGGACAGGGTGAAAAACTGTTTTTT.